This TCR beta chain was observed in a study of OX40 agonist ivuxolimab in advanced cancers. Study context: Participants averaged about 60 years of age (range roughly 20 to 90) and were about 85% male. General study points: CD4+ and CD8+ blood T cells expanded clonally by week 6 at 0.1 to 3.0 mg/kg. Patients with a partial response at 0.1-3.0 mg/kg had among the lowest clonal expansion.

Method: immunoSEQ multiplex PCR; TCRdb's copy keeps in-frame clones and lacks some. The table has roughly 70,000 clones, about 91% seen once. This clone was detected a few times. What it recognizes is unknown. Blood samples were obtained at baseline, cycle 4 day 1, and cycle 7 day 1. Trimming stripped 5 bases from V and 3 bases from J, with 10 bases between. CDR1 SEHNR and CDR2 FQNEAQ come from the germline V gene (reference sequence). The CDR3 contains 13 residues. This TCR was sampled from an adult with an advanced solid tumor such as melanoma, head and neck, liver or kidney cancer. V is TRBV7-9 and J is TRBJ1-1; D gene uncertain. Sequencing used CD4+ or CD8+ T cells sorted from blood, obtained in a trial of the OX40 agonist ivuxolimab. CDR3 loop: CASSPSGYTEAFF. The DNA for the CDR3 is TGTGCCAGCAGCCCTAGTGGGTACACTGAAGCTTTCTTT.